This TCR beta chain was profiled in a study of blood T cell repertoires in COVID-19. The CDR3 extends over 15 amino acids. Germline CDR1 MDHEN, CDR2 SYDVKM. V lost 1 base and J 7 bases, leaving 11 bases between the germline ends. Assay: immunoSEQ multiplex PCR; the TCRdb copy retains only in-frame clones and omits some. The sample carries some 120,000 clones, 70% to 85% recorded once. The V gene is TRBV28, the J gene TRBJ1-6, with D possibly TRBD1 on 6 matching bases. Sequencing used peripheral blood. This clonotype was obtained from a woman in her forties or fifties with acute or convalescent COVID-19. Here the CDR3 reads CASSLSGGGNSPLHF. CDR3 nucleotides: TGTGCCAGCAGTTTATCGGGGGGCGGGAATTCACCCCTCCACTTT. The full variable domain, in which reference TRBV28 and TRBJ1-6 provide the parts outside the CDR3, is DVKVTQSSRYLVKRTGEKVFLECVQDMDHENMFWYRQDPGLGLRLIYFSYDVKMKEKGDIPEGYSVSREKKERFSLILESASTNQTSMYLCASSLSGGGNSPLHFGNGTRLTVT.